The clone carrying this T cell receptor beta chain was seen only a few times. Its antigen is unknown. The record originates from a study of identifying expanded T cells in peripheral blood. General study findings and limits: Variance in clone template counts between roughly two-week samples significantly increased with total template count across all healthy donors. Over around two and four weeks, about 15 and 18 clones changed, versus roughly 1.1 between replicates.

Assay used: immunoSEQ multiplex PCR; TCRdb lists only in-frame clones, some missing. The sample records 85,000 to 90,000 clones, approximately 86% being singletons. No infections or other immune events were documented during collection. Source material: blood. This TCR came from a person between 18 and 75 years old in good health.

The CDR3 sequence is CASSPGQGRRHQPQHF. The DNA of the CDR3 is TGTGCCAGCAGCCCGGGGCAGGGGAGGCGCCATCAGCCCCAGCATTTT. This chain uses TRBV5-6 with TRBJ1-5, with TRBD1 as a possible D gene (6 bases). The V gene lost 4 bases and the J gene lost 5 bases, with 19 bases spanning the gap. Per germline, CDR1 SGHDT and CDR2 YYEEEE. The CDR3 extends over 16 amino acids. The whole variable domain, remainder taken from reference TRBV5-6 and TRBJ1-5, is DAGVTQSPTHLIKTRGQQVTLRCSPKSGHDTVSWYQQALGQGPQFIFQYYEEEERQRGNFPDRFSGHQFPNYSSELNVNALLLGDSALYLCASSPGQGRRHQPQHFGDGTRLSIL.